This T cell receptor beta chain derives from a study of blood T cell repertoires in COVID-19. Study processing details: Estimates of nucleated cell counts were drawn from the amplification of reference gene primers. TCRdb keeps only in-frame clones here, not all; method: immunoSEQ multiplex PCR. That table is the source of V, J and clone size, and D and trimming were worked out from the DNA. Here the sample spans about 480,000 clones, 70% to 90% being singletons. V was cut by 3 bases and J by 6 bases, with 11 bases left in between. CDR3 length equals 13 residues. The germline V gene encodes CDR1 LNHDA and CDR2 SQIVND (reference sequence).

The chain couples TRBV19 to TRBJ1-2; D might be TRBD1 (6 bases). The sample was PBMCs or T cells enriched from blood (not recorded which). The sequence came from a woman aged 55-69 years who had recovered from COVID-19. In DNA form, the CDR3 reads TGTGCCAGTAGTATTACAGGGATGGATGGCTACACCTTC. Its protein product is CASSITGMDGYTF.